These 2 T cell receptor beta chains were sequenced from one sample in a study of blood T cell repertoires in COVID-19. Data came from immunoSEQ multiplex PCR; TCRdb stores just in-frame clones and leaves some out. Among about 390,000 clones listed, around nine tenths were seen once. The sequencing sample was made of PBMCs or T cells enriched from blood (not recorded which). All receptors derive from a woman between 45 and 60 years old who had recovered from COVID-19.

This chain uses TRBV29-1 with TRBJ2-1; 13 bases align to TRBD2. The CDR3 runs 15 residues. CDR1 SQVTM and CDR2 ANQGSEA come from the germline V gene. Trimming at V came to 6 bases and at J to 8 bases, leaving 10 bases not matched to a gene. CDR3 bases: TGCAGCGTCCGGACTAGCGGGGGTAGTCAGGATGAGCAGTTCTTC. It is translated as CSVRTSGGSQDEQFF.

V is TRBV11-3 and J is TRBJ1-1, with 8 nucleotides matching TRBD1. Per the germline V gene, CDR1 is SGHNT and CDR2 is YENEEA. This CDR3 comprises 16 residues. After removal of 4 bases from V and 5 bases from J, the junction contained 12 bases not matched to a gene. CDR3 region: CASSYRTGPSGTEAFF. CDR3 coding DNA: TGTGCCAGCAGCTACAGGACAGGGCCAAGTGGGACTGAAGCTTTCTTT.